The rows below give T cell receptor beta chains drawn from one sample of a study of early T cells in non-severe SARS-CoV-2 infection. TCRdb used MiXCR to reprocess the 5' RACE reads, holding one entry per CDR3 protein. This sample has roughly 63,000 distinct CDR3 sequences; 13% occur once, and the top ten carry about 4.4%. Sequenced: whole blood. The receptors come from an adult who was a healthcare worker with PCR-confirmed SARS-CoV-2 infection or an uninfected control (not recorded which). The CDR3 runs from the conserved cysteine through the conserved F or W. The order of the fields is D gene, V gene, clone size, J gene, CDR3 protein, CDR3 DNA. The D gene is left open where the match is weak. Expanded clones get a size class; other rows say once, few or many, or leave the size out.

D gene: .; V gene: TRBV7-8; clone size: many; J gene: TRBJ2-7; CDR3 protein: CASSQSLGAYEQYF; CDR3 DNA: TGTGCCAGCAGTCAGTCCCTGGGGGCCTACGAGCAGTACTTC
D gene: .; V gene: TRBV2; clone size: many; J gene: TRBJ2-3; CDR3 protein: CASRGPLSDTQYF; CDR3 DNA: TGTGCCAGCAGGGGGCCTCTGTCCGATACGCAGTATTTT
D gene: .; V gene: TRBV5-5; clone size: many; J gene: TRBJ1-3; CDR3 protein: CASTPRGSSGNTIYF; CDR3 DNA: TGTGCCAGCACCCCCCGAGGCAGCTCTGGAAACACCATATATTTT
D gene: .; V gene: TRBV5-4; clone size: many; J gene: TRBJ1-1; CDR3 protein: CASSPGISNTEAFF; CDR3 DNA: TGTGCCAGCAGCCCGGGAATATCGAACACTGAAGCTTTCTTT
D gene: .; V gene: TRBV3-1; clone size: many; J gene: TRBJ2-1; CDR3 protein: CASSLGGSSYNEQFF; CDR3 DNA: TGTGCCAGCAGCCTCGGAGGCAGCTCCTACAATGAGCAGTTCTTC
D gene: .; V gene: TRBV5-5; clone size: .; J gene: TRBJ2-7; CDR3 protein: CASSLGPGSYEQYF; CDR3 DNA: TGTGCCAGCAGCCTGGGGCCGGGTTCCTACGAGCAGTACTTC
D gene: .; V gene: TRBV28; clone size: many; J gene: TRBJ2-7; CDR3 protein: CASRPTFRGWVYEQYF; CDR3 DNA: TGTGCCAGCAGACCTACGTTTAGGGGGTGGGTCTACGAGCAGTACTTC
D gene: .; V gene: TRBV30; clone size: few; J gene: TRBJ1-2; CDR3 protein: CAWSLRTREGYTF; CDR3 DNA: TGTGCCTGGAGTTTAAGGACCCGGGAAGGCTACACCTTC
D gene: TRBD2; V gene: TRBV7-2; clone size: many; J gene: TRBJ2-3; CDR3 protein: CASSRGGGGSTDTQYF; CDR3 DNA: TGTGCCAGCAGCCGAGGCGGGGGGGGTAGCACAGATACGCAGTATTTT
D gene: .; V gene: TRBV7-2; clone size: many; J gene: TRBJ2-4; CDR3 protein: CASSRISKNIQYF; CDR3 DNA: TGTGCCAGCAGCCGGATATCCAAAAACATTCAGTACTTC
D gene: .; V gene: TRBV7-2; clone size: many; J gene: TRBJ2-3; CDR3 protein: CASSPIRRSGGTDTQYF; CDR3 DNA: TGTGCCAGCAGCCCCATACGACGGTCTGGGGGCACAGATACGCAGTATTTT
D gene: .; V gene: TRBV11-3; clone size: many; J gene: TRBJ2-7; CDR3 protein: CASSFDRGYEQYF; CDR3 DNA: TGTGCCAGCAGCTTCGACAGAGGCTACGAGCAGTACTTC
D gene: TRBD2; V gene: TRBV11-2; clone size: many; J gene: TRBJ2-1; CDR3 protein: CASSAVAGAYNEQFF; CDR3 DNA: TGTGCCAGCAGCGCAGTAGCGGGGGCCTACAATGAGCAGTTCTTC
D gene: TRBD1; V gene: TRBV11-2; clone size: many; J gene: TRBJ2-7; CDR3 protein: CASSRSGTGGSYEQYF; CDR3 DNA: TGTGCCAGCAGCAGATCCGGGACAGGGGGCTCCTACGAGCAGTACTTC
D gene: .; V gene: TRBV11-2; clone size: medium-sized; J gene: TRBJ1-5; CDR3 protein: CASSLEWSADQPQHF; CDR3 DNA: TGTGCCAGCAGCCTGGAATGGTCCGCCGATCAGCCCCAGCATTTT
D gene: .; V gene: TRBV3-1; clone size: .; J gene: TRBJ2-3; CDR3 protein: CASSHLDRTPISTQYF; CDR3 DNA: TGTGCCAGCAGCCACCTTGACAGGACCCCAATATCGACGCAGTATTTT
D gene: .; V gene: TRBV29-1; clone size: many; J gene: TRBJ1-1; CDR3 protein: CSVEGSRAKEAEAFF; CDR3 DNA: TGCAGCGTTGAAGGTTCGAGGGCTAAGGAGGCTGAAGCTTTCTTT
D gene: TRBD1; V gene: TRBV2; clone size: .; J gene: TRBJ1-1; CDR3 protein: CASSGQGAEAFF; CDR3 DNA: TGTGCCAGCAGCGGACAGGGGGCTGAAGCTTTCTTT
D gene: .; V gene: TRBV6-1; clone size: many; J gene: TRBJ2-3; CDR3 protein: CASKKGALTDTQYF; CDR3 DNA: TGTGCCAGCAAAAAAGGGGCCCTCACAGATACGCAGTATTTT
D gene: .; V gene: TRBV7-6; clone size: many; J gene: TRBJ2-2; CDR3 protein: CARAGGELFF; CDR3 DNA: TGTGCCAGGGCCGGCGGGGAGCTGTTTTTT
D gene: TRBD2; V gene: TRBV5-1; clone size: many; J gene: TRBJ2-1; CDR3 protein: CASRLNPGTSGGDYNEQFF; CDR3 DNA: TGCGCCAGCAGACTGAACCCCGGGACTAGCGGGGGAGACTACAATGAGCAGTTCTTC
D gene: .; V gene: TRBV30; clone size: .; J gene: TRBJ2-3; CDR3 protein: CAWSVVSGTQYF; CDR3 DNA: TGTGCCTGGAGTGTAGTGTCGGGAACGCAGTATTTT
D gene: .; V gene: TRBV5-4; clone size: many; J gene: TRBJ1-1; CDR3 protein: CASSRRPQGTEAFF; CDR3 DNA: TGTGCCAGCAGCCGACGACCCCAGGGCACTGAAGCTTTCTTT
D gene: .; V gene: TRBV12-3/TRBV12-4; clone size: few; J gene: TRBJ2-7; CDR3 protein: CASSSTGPWDLYEQYF; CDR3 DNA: TGTGCCAGCAGTTCTACCGGGCCCTGGGACCTCTACGAGCAGTACTTC
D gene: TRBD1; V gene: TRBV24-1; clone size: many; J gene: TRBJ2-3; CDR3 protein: CATSQTGGTDTQYF; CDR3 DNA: TGTGCCACCAGTCAGACAGGGGGCACAGATACGCAGTATTTT
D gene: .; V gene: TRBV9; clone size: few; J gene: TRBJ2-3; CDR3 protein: CASSLSLARSTDTQYF; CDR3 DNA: TGTGCCAGCAGCCTCTCTCTCGCACGGAGCACAGATACGCAGTATTTT
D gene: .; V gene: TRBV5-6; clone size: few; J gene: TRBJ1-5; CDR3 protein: CASSYRELGQPQHF; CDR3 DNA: TGTGCCAGCAGCTACCGGGAGCTGGGTCAGCCCCAGCATTTT
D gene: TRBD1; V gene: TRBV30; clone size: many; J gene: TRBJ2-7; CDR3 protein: CAWSLGQGAIYEQYF; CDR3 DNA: TGTGCCTGGAGTCTCGGACAGGGGGCGATCTACGAGCAGTACTTC
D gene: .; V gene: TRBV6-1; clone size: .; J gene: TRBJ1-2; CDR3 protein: CASSDSDKDGYTF; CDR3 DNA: TGTGCCAGCAGTGACTCCGACAAGGACGGCTACACCTTC
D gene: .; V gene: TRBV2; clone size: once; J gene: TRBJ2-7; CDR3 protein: CASSDSGHVQYF; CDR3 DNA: TGTGCCAGCAGTGATTCTGGACACGTGCAGTACTTC
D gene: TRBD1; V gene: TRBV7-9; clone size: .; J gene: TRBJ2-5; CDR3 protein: CASSIDRGRGETQYF; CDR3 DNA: TGTGCCAGCAGCATCGACAGGGGGCGAGGAGAGACCCAGTACTTC
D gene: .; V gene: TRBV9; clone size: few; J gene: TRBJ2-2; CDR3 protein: CASSVVTSSGELFF; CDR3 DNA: TGTGCCAGCAGCGTAGTAACTAGCTCGGGGGAGCTGTTTTTT
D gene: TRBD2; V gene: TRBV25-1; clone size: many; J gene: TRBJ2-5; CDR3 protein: CASSDPAGVRESQYF; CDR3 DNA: TGTGCCAGCAGTGACCCAGCGGGGGTTCGAGAGAGCCAGTACTTC
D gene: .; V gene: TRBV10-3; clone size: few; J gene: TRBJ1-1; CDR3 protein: CAISVEGGDTEAFF; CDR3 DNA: TGTGCCATCAGTGTCGAGGGGGGGGACACTGAAGCTTTCTTT
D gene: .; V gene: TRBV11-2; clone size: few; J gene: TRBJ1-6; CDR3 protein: CASSFPRSPLHF; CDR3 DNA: TGTGCCAGCAGCTTTCCCCGGTCACCCCTCCACTTT
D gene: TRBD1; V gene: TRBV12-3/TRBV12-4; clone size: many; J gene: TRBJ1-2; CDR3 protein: CASSPRGDYGYTF; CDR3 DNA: TGTGCCAGCAGCCCCAGGGGGGACTATGGCTACACCTTC
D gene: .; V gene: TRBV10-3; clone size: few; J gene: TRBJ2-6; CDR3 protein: CANSGKFAGANVLTF; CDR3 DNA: TGTGCCAACTCGGGGAAGTTCGCTGGGGCCAACGTCCTGACTTTC
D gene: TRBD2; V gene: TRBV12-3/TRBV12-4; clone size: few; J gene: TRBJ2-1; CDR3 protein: CASSSPDSRGVEQFF; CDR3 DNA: TGTGCCAGCAGTTCCCCAGACTCGCGGGGGGTCGAGCAGTTCTTC
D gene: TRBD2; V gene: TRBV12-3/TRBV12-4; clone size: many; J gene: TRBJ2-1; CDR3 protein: CASSLGTSGGASYNEQFF; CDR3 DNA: TGTGCCAGCAGTCTCGGGACTAGCGGGGGGGCGTCCTACAATGAGCAGTTCTTC
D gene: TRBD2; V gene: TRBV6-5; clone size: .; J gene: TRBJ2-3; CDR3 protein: CASRLAGGDSSTDTQYF; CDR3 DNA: TGTGCCAGCAGGCTAGCGGGGGGGGATTCTAGCACAGATACGCAGTATTTT
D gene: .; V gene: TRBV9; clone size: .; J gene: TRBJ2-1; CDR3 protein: CASSAGVPLSNEQFF; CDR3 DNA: TGTGCCAGCAGCGCAGGGGTTCCCCTTTCCAATGAGCAGTTCTTC
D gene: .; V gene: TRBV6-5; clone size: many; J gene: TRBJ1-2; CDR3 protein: CASSYSAGKYGYTF; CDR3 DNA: TGTGCCAGCAGTTACTCGGCGGGAAAGTATGGCTACACCTTC